One and the same sample provided the 27 T cell receptor beta chains below, sequenced in a study of T-cell reconstitution after alpha-beta-depleted transplantation in children. Preparation of the TCRbeta library involved a method that used unique molecular identifiers. MiXCR, run by TCRdb on the PCR reads, gives a single entry per CDR3 protein. The sample shows more than 500,000 distinct CDR3 sequences, about an eighth of them seen only once. Sequencing used PBMCs, mostly from graft donor cells, obtained 180 days after TCRalphabeta/CD19-depleted stem cell transplant. The receptors were sampled from a female patient between 2 and 15 years old who had a stem cell transplant for aplastic anemia, so the T cells may come from the graft donor.

This clonotype was found a few times. This sequence joins TRBV20-1 and TRBJ2-5; no clear D gene. The germline CDR1 and CDR2 sequences are DFQATT and SNEGSKA (reference sequence). Trimming stripped 3 bases from V and 3 bases from J, with 5 bases between. The CDR3 spans 11 residues. The CDR3: CSASTEETQYF. The CDR3 bases are TGCAGTGCTAGTACAGAAGAGACCCAGTACTTC.

This clonotype has ten or more counts. The J gene is TRBJ1-5, the V gene TRBV20-1; D is perhaps TRBD1 (5 bases). Germline assignment: CDR1 DFQATT and CDR2 SNEGSKA (reference sequence). Deletions cut 6 bases from V and 6 bases from J, with 18 bases between. The CDR3 loop spans 14 amino acids. This chain's CDR3 is CSAILGTGIQPQHF. CDR3 sequence (DNA): TGCAGTGCGATCCTGGGGACTGGCATTCAGCCCCAGCATTTT.

This clonotype has ten or more counts. The chain carries TRBV29-1 and TRBJ1-3; unclear D gene. Germline CDR1 reads SQVTM; CDR2 reads ANQGSEA. The germline V and J ends were trimmed by 6 bases and 0 bases, with 9 bases remaining between them. The CDR3 consists of 13 residues. Written as DNA, the CDR3 is TGCAGCGTGGAGACGGTCTCTGGAAACACCATATATTTT. Translation: CSVETVSGNTIYF.

The chain is built from TRBV11-2 and TRBJ2-1; TRBD2 agrees at 15 bases. V lost 5 bases, J lost 3 bases, and 14 bases stayed unmatched. From germline, CDR1 is SGHAT and CDR2 FQNNGV. CDR3 length: 20 residues. The CDR3, as DNA: TGTGCCAGCAGCATCCTACGGACTAGCGGGAGGGCCGGACTCTACAATGAGCAGTTCTTC. Amino acid sequence: CASSILRTSGRAGLYNEQFF.

This clonotype was counted only a few times. This chain uses TRBV11-2 with TRBJ2-7; 10 bases align to TRBD2. Germline CDR1 and CDR2: SGHAT and FQNNGV. J lost 3 bases, V lost 2 bases, and 13 bases had no gene match. This CDR3 has 18 residues. This CDR3 is CASSLRSAGGPGHYEQYF. The CDR3 bases are TGTGCCAGCAGCTTAAGATCAGCGGGAGGGCCTGGTCACTACGAGCAGTACTTC.

The V call is TRBV7-8, the J call TRBJ2-7; possibly TRBD1 or TRBD2 for D (5 bases each). V lost 3 bases and J lost 3, with 15 bases in between. The CDR3 contains 15 residues. From germline, CDR1 is SGHVS and CDR2 FQNEAQ. The CDR3 bases are TGTGCCAGCAGCTTGGGGACCAGATGGGACTACGAGCAGTACTTC. This encodes CASSLGTRWDYEQYF.

This clonotype came up a few times. V gene TRBV28 combines with J gene TRBJ1-2; 11 bases align to TRBD1. This CDR3 contains 13 residues. Per germline, CDR1 MDHEN and CDR2 SYDVKM. V lost 5 bases to trimming and J lost 7 bases; unmatched junction nucleotides: 3. The chain's CDR3 is CASSIGTGGGYTF. The CDR3 nucleotides are TGTGCCAGCAGTATTGGGACAGGGGGTGGCTACACCTTC.

This clonotype was detected a few times. The chain links TRBV29-1 to TRBJ2-2, with TRBD2 as a possible D gene (5 bases). This CDR3 comprises 15 residues. Germline CDR1 is SQVTM and CDR2 is ANQGSEA. With 4 bases removed from V and 1 base from J, the gap between germline ends came to 13 bases. The CDR3 sequence is CSVGGQRLNTGELFF. As DNA, the CDR3 is TGCAGCGTTGGAGGGCAGCGGTTGAACACCGGGGAGCTGTTTTTT.

V and J are TRBV15 and TRBJ1-2, with TRBD1 as a possible D gene (6 bases). Trimming removed 3 bases from V and 9 bases from J, with 20 bases in between. Looked up from germline, CDR1 is LNHNV and CDR2 is YYDKDF (reference sequence). CDR3 length equals 15 residues. CDR3: CATSRDELGQNSYTF. CDR3 coding DNA: TGTGCCACCAGCAGGGATGAATTAGGACAGAACAGCTACACCTTC.

This clonotype was detected a few times. The chain carries TRBV27 and TRBJ2-3, with 15 nucleotides matching TRBD2. J gave up 1 base and V 3 bases, and 5 bases lay outside the gene matches. Per the germline V gene, CDR1 is MNHEY and CDR2 is SMNVEV (reference sequence). CDR3 length: 18 residues. The CDR3 sequence: CASSFGTSGRSRTDTQYF. For the CDR3, the DNA is TGTGCCAGCAGTTTCGGGACTAGCGGGAGGAGCCGCACAGATACGCAGTATTTT.

This clonotype was detected a few times. J is TRBJ1-2 and V is TRBV24-1, with 11 bases aligning to TRBD1. Germline CDR1 and CDR2: KGHDR and SFDVKD. J was trimmed by 6 bases and V by 4 bases; bases with no gene match: 9. There are 16 residues in the CDR3. CDR3 bases: TGTGCCACCAGTGACGCCGGGACAGGGGGATGGGATGGCTACACCTTC. Amino acid sequence: CATSDAGTGGWDGYTF.

The chain joins TRBV12-1 to TRBJ1-1; TRBD1 is the table's D call and was not checked against the DNA. TRBV12-1 is assigned pseudogene status. The CDR3 sequence is 16 residues long. The CDR3 spells CASSSAAGGTRTEAFF. The DNA for the CDR3 is TGTGCCAGCAGCTCCGCGGCAGGGGGCACGAGGACTGAAGCTTTCTTT.

The chain joins TRBV20-1 to TRBJ2-7; unclear D gene. V was cut by 8 bases and J by 4 bases, with 6 bases left in between. The length of the CDR3 is 9 residues. CDR1 is DFQATT and CDR2 is SNEGSKA in the germline V gene (reference sequence). DNA for the CDR3: TGCAGTCAATCATACGAGCAGTACGTC. Translated, it gives CSQSYEQYV.

This clonotype was detected a few times. The chain carries TRBV19 and TRBJ2-4, with D tentatively TRBD1 (5 bases). Germline CDR1 and CDR2: LNHDA and SQIVND (reference sequence). Trimming pared 2 bases from V and 3 bases from J, leaving 20 bases between. The CDR3 loop spans 18 amino acids. CDR3 region: CASSIRPRVLEDKNIQYF. Written as DNA, the CDR3 is TGTGCCAGTAGTATAAGGCCCAGGGTCCTAGAGGACAAAAACATTCAGTACTTC. Based on the CDR3 plus reference TRBV19 and TRBJ2-4, the full variable domain is DGGITQSPKYLFRKEGQNVTLSCEQNLNHDAMYWYRQDPGQGLRLIYYSQIVNDFQKGDIAEGYSVSREKKESFPLTVTSAQKNPTAFYLCASSIRPRVLEDKNIQYFGAGTRLSVL.

V is TRBV20-1 and J is TRBJ2-7; 10 nucleotides line up with TRBD2. J gave up 1 base and V 1 base, and 4 bases lay outside the gene matches. This CDR3 is built from 15 residues. Germline values: CDR1 DFQATT, CDR2 SNEGSKA (reference sequence). CDR3 loop: CSARVSSGRSYEQYF. The DNA for the CDR3 is TGCAGTGCTAGAGTCTCTAGCGGGAGATCCTACGAGCAGTACTTC.

This clonotype turned up a few times. V usage is TRBV7-2 and J usage is TRBJ2-1; the match to TRBD2 covers 10 bases. V was clipped by 6 bases and J by 0 bases; unmatched bases: 14. CDR3 size: 19 residues. Germline V gene lookup returns CDR1 SGHTA and CDR2 FQGNSA. The CDR3 region is CASRKKRTSGYRSYNEQFF. The CDR3 coding sequence is TGTGCCAGCAGAAAGAAGAGGACTAGCGGATACCGCTCCTACAATGAGCAGTTCTTC.

The chain couples TRBV19 to TRBJ1-2, with 9 bases identical to TRBD1. The V gene end was trimmed by 4 bases and the J gene end by 4 bases; junction bases not matched to a gene: 7. The CDR3 totals 15 residues. Germline-derived CDR1 and CDR2 are LNHDA and SQIVND (reference sequence). The CDR3 DNA reads TGTGCCAGTAGTACCCGGGACAGGGCGTCCTATGGCTACACCTTC. This codes for CASSTRDRASYGYTF.

Only a few counts were recorded for this clonotype. The genes are TRBV2 and TRBJ2-5, with no clear D. The CDR3 runs to 13 residues. The V end lost 4 bases, the J end lost 5 bases, and 11 bases lay between the germline ends. Per germline, CDR1 SNHLY and CDR2 FYNNEI. The CDR3 region is CASSVGRVETQYF. CDR3 DNA sequence: TGTGCCAGCAGTGTAGGTAGGGTGGAGACCCAGTACTTC.

This CDR3 reads CASIRAGDRDEQFF. DNA of the CDR3: TGTGCCAGCATACGGGCGGGAGATAGGGATGAGCAGTTCTTC. V usage is TRBV6-2 or TRBV6-3 and J usage is TRBJ2-1; 7 bases agree with TRBD2. The CDR3 is 14 amino acids. The germline gives CDR1 MNHEY, CDR2 SVGEGT. With V trimmed by 7 bases and J by 8 bases, 11 bases remained unmatched.

V usage is TRBV7-6 and J usage is TRBJ1-4; 8 nucleotides match TRBD1. The V and J ends lost 4 bases and 7 bases, in that order; junction bases with no gene match: 8. Germline loops: CDR1 SGHVS, CDR2 FNYEAQ. This CDR3 region has 15 residues. The CDR3 here is CASSSGTGVGEKLFF. CDR3 nucleotide sequence: TGTGCCAGCAGCTCAGGGACAGGTGTCGGTGAAAAACTGTTTTTT.

The V and J genes are TRBV19 and TRBJ2-5; a possible D gene is TRBD1 (5 bases). The V and J ends lost 7 bases and 4 bases respectively, with 22 bases between them. Germline CDR1 LNHDA, CDR2 SQIVND (reference sequence). This CDR3 is built from 16 residues. The CDR3 sequence is CASTRARGQPRETQYF. In DNA, the CDR3 is TGTGCCAGTACTCGCGCCCGAGGACAACCCCGAGAGACCCAGTACTTC.

This clonotype was seen a few times. The rearrangement uses TRBV7-8 and TRBJ2-3, with D perhaps TRBD1 (7 bases). Germline V gives CDR1 SGHVS, CDR2 FQNEAQ. The CDR3 spans 15 residues. V lost 4 bases, J lost 9 bases, and 20 bases lay in between. The DNA for the CDR3 is TGTGCCAGCAGCTCCCGGGGACAGTCTAGCGACACGCAGTATTTT. It encodes CASSSRGQSSDTQYF.

The V and J genes are TRBV4-3 and TRBJ2-1; D is unresolved. CDR3 length: 15 amino acids. Germline CDR1 reads LGHNA; CDR2 reads YSLEER. V lost 0 bases to trimming and J lost 8 bases, with 14 bases between them. The CDR3 DNA reads TGCGCCAGCAGCCAAGACTCGTCGCGGACCGATGAGCAGTTCTTC. This encodes CASSQDSSRTDEQFF.

This clonotype came up a few times. This chain links TRBV7-9 with TRBJ1-3; 8 bases line up with TRBD1. The V gene's germline CDR1 is SEHNR and CDR2 FQNEAQ (reference sequence). There are 17 residues in the CDR3. Germline trimming cut 4 bases from V and 8 bases from J; bases unmatched to any gene: 16. The CDR3 region is CASSSSWPGQEVDTIYF. The CDR3 nucleotides read TGTGCCAGCAGCTCTAGTTGGCCGGGACAGGAGGTGGACACCATATATTTT.

This clonotype was seen more than once but under ten times. V is TRBV20-1 and J is TRBJ2-7; D is possibly TRBD1 or TRBD2 (5 bases each). The V end was cut by 5 bases, the J end by 2 bases, with 10 bases between. The CDR3 sequence is 12 residues long. Germline V gene sequence: CDR1 DFQATT, CDR2 SNEGSKA (reference sequence). The CDR3 DNA follows: TGCAGTGCTGGGGACGGGACCTACGAGCAGTACTTC. As protein: CSAGDGTYEQYF.

This clonotype showed up just a few times. The chain is built from TRBV20-1 and TRBJ2-7, with 8 bases that match TRBD2. Trimming took 8 bases from V and 4 from J; bases not matched to a gene: 22. Germline loops: CDR1 DFQATT, CDR2 SNEGSKA (reference sequence). The CDR3 length is 17 residues. The CDR3 is CSSYRWSGSETEYEQYF. The CDR3 DNA sequence: TGCAGTTCTTACCGTTGGAGCGGGAGTGAGACGGAGTACGAGCAGTACTTC.

Many counts were recorded for this clonotype. The chain carries TRBV29-1 and TRBJ2-5; D not resolved. V gave up 3 bases and J gave up 1 base, with 9 bases separating them. CDR3 size: 13 residues. Per the germline V gene, CDR1 is SQVTM and CDR2 is ANQGSEA. CDR3 bases: TGCAGCGTTGACCGGCGGACCCAAGAGACCCAGTACTTC. Translating it yields CSVDRRTQETQYF.